This passage covers 17 T cell receptor beta chains from one sample sequenced in a study of blood T cell repertoires in COVID-19. Method: immunoSEQ multiplex PCR; TCRdb's copy keeps in-frame clones and lacks some. This sample has 200,000 to 250,000 clones, with about 84% found just once. Sequencing was performed on peripheral blood. These receptors were collected from a woman of 80 years or more with COVID-19, enrolled during active disease.

The gene calls are TRBV28 and TRBJ2-7; a weak D match, TRBD2 (6 bases). V lost 5 bases to trimming and J lost 3 bases, with 17 bases between them. Germline lookup yields CDR1 MDHEN and CDR2 SYDVKM. This CDR3 has 15 amino acids. DNA for the CDR3: TGTGCCAGCAGTCCCCACTGGGCGGACTACTACGAGCAGTACTTC. Its translation: CASSPHWADYYEQYF.

In DNA form, the CDR3 reads TGTGCCAGCAGCCAAGTTGGCGGCTACACCTTC. This encodes CASSQVGGYTF. V gene TRBV3-1 (or the pseudogene TRBV3-2) combines with J gene TRBJ1-2, with D uncertain. The V gene's germline CDR1 is LGHDT and CDR2 YNNKEL (reference sequence). The CDR3 loop spans 11 amino acids. The V end lost 1 base, the J end lost 8 bases, and 5 bases lay between the germline ends.

The gene calls are TRBV6-5 and TRBJ1-1; D perhaps matches TRBD1 (6 bases). The germline V gene has CDR1 MNHEY and CDR2 SVGAGI. V was shortened by 0 bases and J by 5 bases, with 16 bases between the two germline ends. This CDR3 is built from 16 residues. CDR3 coding DNA: TGTGCCAGCAGTTACTCTGGGGGGGCACTGGGAACTGAAGCTTTCTTT. Its translation: CASSYSGGALGTEAFF.

The chain recombines TRBV28 with TRBJ1-4; the match to TRBD1 covers 7 bases. The CDR3 runs to 19 residues. J gave up 6 bases and V 1 base, and 17 bases lay outside the gene matches. Per germline, CDR1 MDHEN and CDR2 SYDVKM. CDR3 DNA sequence: TGTGCCAGCAGTTTATCGATCCGGGACAGCGTTTTTGATCATGAAAAACTGTTTTTT. Protein sequence: CASSLSIRDSVFDHEKLFF. Based on the CDR3 plus reference TRBV28 and TRBJ1-4, the full variable domain is DVKVTQSSRYLVKRTGEKVFLECVQDMDHENMFWYRQDPGLGLRLIYFSYDVKMKEKGDIPEGYSVSREKKERFSLILESASTNQTSMYLCASSLSIRDSVFDHEKLFFGSGTQLSVL.

J is TRBJ1-5 and V is TRBV6-5, with D uncertain. This CDR3 spans 13 amino acids. Deletions cut 6 bases from V and 5 bases from J, with 11 bases between. Germline loops: CDR1 MNHEY, CDR2 SVGAGI. CDR3 DNA sequence: TGTGCCAGCAGGACCAACACAGATCAGCCCCAGCATTTT. It yields the protein CASRTNTDQPQHF.

This chain uses TRBV6-1 with TRBJ2-7; 8 positions agree with TRBD1. The CDR3 loop spans 16 amino acids. Germline trimming cut 2 bases from V and 3 bases from J; bases unmatched to any gene: 9. The germline V gene encodes CDR1 MNHNS and CDR2 SASEGT. The CDR3 loop is CASSERGTGIVYEQYF. CDR3 bases: TGTGCCAGCAGTGAAAGGGGGACAGGTATAGTCTACGAGCAGTACTTC.

The rearrangement links TRBV4-1 to TRBJ1-1; D is ambiguous. CDR3 length: 12 amino acids. V was shortened by 4 bases and J by 2 bases, with 5 bases between the two germline ends. Germline CDR1 and CDR2: MGHRA and YSYEKL. CDR3 residues: CASSRTNTEAFF. The CDR3 DNA reads TGCGCCAGCAGCCGAACTAACACTGAAGCTTTCTTT.

This chain links TRBV29-1 with TRBJ1-3, with D possibly being TRBD1 (6 bases). Per germline, CDR1 SQVTM and CDR2 ANQGSEA. The V end was cut by 3 bases, the J end by 0 bases, with 9 bases between. The CDR3 spans 14 residues. Here the CDR3 DNA reads TGCAGCGTTGAGGGGGCCCTCTCTGGAAACACCATATATTTT. Protein product: CSVEGALSGNTIYF.

V and J are TRBV15 and TRBJ1-4; D not certain. The ends were cut back, 0 bases at V and 3 bases at J, with 8 bases in the middle. The CDR3 is 15 residues long. CDR1 and CDR2 from the germline V gene are LNHNV and YYDKDF (reference sequence). CDR3 protein: CATSRDLPANEKLFF. The CDR3 nucleotides read TGTGCCACCAGCAGAGATCTCCCTGCTAATGAAAAACTGTTTTTT.

This clone appeared a single time. The rearrangement joins TRBV5-1 to TRBJ2-5; TRBD2 agrees at 8 bases. Germline lookup yields CDR1 SGHRS and CDR2 YFSETQ. CDR3 length: 13 amino acids. The V and J ends lost 4 bases and 6 bases, in that order; junction bases with no gene match: 5. The CDR3, as DNA: TGCGCCAGCAGCGAATCGGGGGGGCAGACCCAGTACTTC. Translation: CASSESGGQTQYF.

The V call is TRBV3-1 (or the pseudogene TRBV3-2), the J call TRBJ2-5, with no clear D. The CDR3 is made up of 13 amino acids. The germline V gene encodes CDR1 LGHDT and CDR2 YNNKEL (reference sequence). The ends were cut back, 7 bases at V and 2 bases at J, with 11 bases in the middle. The CDR3 nucleotides read TGTGCCAGCACCCACACAGTTCAAGAGACCCAGTACTTC. Translation: CASTHTVQETQYF.

The chain links TRBV25-1 to TRBJ1-6; D is ambiguous. This CDR3 is 14 amino acids long. Deletions cut 2 bases from V and 12 bases from J, with 14 bases between. CDR1 is MGHDK and CDR2 is SYGVNS in the germline V gene. The CDR3 is CASSETGYSQPLHF. Written as DNA, the CDR3 is TGTGCCAGCAGTGAAACGGGGTACTCACAACCCCTCCACTTT.

The rearrangement uses TRBV5-1 and TRBJ1-4, with a tentative D call TRBD1 (5 bases). V lost 0 bases and J lost 6, with 9 bases in between. This CDR3 has 14 residues. In germline, CDR1 is SGHRS, CDR2 YFSETQ. CDR3 DNA sequence: TGCGCCAGCAGCTTGGAGCCGGGGGATGAAAAACTGTTTTTT. Translated: CASSLEPGDEKLFF.

This clone has a single count. This chain connects TRBV6-5 to TRBJ2-7; maybe TRBD1 (6 bases). The CDR3 loop spans 13 amino acids. V lost 2 bases and J lost 3, with 8 bases in between. Germline V CDR1 and CDR2: MNHEY, SVGAGI. The CDR3 here is CASSYGTNYEQYF. The CDR3 DNA sequence: TGTGCCAGCAGTTACGGGACAAACTACGAGCAGTACTTC.

This clone has a single count. The chain carries TRBV9 and TRBJ2-2, with 9 bases aligning to TRBD2. This CDR3 comprises 17 residues. Per the germline V gene, CDR1 is SGDLS and CDR2 is YYNGEE. V was pared by 4 bases and J by 3 bases, with 10 bases of the junction left unmatched. The CDR3 loop reads CASSHEGGGADTGELFF. The CDR3 bases are TGTGCCAGCAGCCACGAAGGCGGGGGGGCTGACACCGGGGAGCTGTTTTTT. Combining the CDR3 with reference TRBV9 and TRBJ2-2 gives the whole variable domain DSGVTQTPKHLITATGQRVTLRCSPRSGDLSVYWYQQSLDQGLQFLIQYYNGEERAKGNILERFSAQQFPDLHSELNLSSLELGDSALYFCASSHEGGGADTGELFFGEGSRLTVL.

The chain couples TRBV9 to TRBJ1-1; tentative D call: TRBD1 (6 bases). The germline V gene has CDR1 SGDLS and CDR2 YYNGEE. This CDR3 is built from 13 residues. The V end lost 0 bases, the J end lost 8 bases, and 11 bases lay between the germline ends. CDR3 sequence reads: CASSVDWGGEAFF. The DNA of the CDR3 is TGTGCCAGCAGCGTAGATTGGGGGGGCGAAGCTTTCTTT.

This clone has a single count. The chain links TRBV5-4 to TRBJ2-1; 10 bases fit TRBD2. V shed 3 bases, J shed 1 base, and the junction held 7 bases outside the gene matches. The CDR3 runs 17 residues. Per the germline V gene, CDR1 is SGHNT and CDR2 is YYREEE (reference sequence). The CDR3 sequence is CASSSPTSGNSYNEQFF. Here the CDR3 DNA reads TGTGCCAGCAGCTCCCCCACTAGCGGGAATTCCTACAATGAGCAGTTCTTC.